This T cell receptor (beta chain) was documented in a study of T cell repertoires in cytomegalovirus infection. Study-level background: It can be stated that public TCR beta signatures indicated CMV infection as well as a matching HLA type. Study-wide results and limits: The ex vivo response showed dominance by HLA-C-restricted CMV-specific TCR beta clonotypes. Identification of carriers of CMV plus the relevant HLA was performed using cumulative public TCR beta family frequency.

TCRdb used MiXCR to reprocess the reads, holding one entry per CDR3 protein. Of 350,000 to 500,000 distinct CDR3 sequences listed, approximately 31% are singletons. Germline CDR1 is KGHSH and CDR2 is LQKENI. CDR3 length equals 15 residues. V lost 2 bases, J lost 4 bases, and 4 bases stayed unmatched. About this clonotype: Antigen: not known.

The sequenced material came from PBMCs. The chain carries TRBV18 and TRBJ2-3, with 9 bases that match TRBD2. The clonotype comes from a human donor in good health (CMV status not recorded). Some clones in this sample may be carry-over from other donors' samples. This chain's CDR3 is CASSPERGGADTQYF. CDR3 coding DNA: TGTGCCAGCTCACCAGAACGCGGGGGGGCAGATACGCAGTATTTT.